This TCR beta chain was obtained from a study of CD8 T cells in ankylosing spondylitis. Study-wide findings and caveats: Within ankylosing spondylitis blood, a TCR beta motif made up of roughly eight highly homologous variants appeared to be characteristic.

Germline V gene lookup returns CDR1 SQVTM and CDR2 ANQGSEA. V was pared by 0 bases and J by 5 bases, with 13 bases between. The CDR3 length is 14 residues. This clonotype came up many times. What it binds is unknown. One entry per CDR3 protein results from TCRdb running MiXCR on the 5' RACE reads. The repertoire holds 200,000 to 300,000 distinct CDR3 sequences, with around 9.2% as singletons. The sequenced material came from blood, either unsorted or a sorted T cell fraction (not recorded which). This clonotype was sampled from a male donor with ankylosing spondylitis or in good health (not recorded which). The chain couples TRBV29-1 to TRBJ2-5, with D perhaps matching TRBD2 (5 bases). The CDR3 reads CSVEDARGKETQYF. CDR3 DNA: TGCAGCGTTGAAGACGCCCGGGGAAAGGAGACCCAGTACTTC. Based on the CDR3 plus reference TRBV29-1 and TRBJ2-5, the full variable domain is SAVISQKPSRDICQRGTSLTIQCQVDSQVTMMFWYRQQPGQSLTLIATANQGSEATYESGFVIDKFPISRPNLTFSTLTVSNMSPEDSSIYLCSVEDARGKETQYFGPGTRLLVL.